This T cell receptor (beta chain) was observed in a study of shared clonotypes between healthy human individuals. Overall study context: Per donor, three plates held CD4 naive cells, three held CD4 memory, two held CD8 naive and one held CD8 memory.

The data were produced by immunoSEQ multiplex PCR, yet TCRdb's version contains in-frame clones alone and is incomplete. The table includes some 550,000 clones, around 97% detected once. HIV-negative, healthy adults without recent acute infections or vaccinations were the donors. The authors divided CD4+ cells into CD45RA+ naive and CD45RA-negative memory subsets. Per the germline V gene, CDR1 is MNHNS and CDR2 is SASEGT. Trimming shortened V by 5 bases and J by 4 bases, and 12 bases separated the two germline ends. The CDR3 extends over 15 amino acids. The sample taken for sequencing was naive CD4+ T cells sorted from blood. Subset defined: CD45RA+ positively selected. V gene TRBV6-1 combines with J gene TRBJ2-6; D is ambiguous. This TCR derives from a woman between 25 and 40 years old in good health. The CDR3 sequence: CASSRPAKGANVLTF. The CDR3 nucleotides read TGTGCCAGCAGTCGACCGGCTAAAGGGGCCAACGTCCTGACTTTC.